Each of the 8 T cell receptor beta chains below was sequenced from the same sample in a study of blood T cell repertoires in COVID-19. Clones were sequenced by immunoSEQ multiplex PCR, and TCRdb holds only the in-frame ones, with some missing. The sample holds about 100,000 clones, approximately 84% seen once. The source material was peripheral blood. The origin of the receptors is a woman in her sixties with acute or convalescent COVID-19.

The rearrangement links TRBV10-3 to TRBJ2-7, with a possible D match to TRBD1 (7 bases). CDR3 length equals 14 residues. The germline gives CDR1 ENHRY, CDR2 SYGVKD. Trimming removed 3 bases from V and 0 bases from J, with 9 bases in between. The CDR3 loop is CAISDRGDSYEQYF. The CDR3 nucleotides read TGTGCCATCAGTGACAGGGGGGACTCCTACGAGCAGTACTTC.

The rearrangement links TRBV18 to TRBJ1-1; the D is unclear. CDR3 length: 13 amino acids. Germline V CDR1 and CDR2: KGHSH, LQKENI. V lost 4 bases and J lost 5, with 11 bases in between. The CDR3 region has the DNA TGTGCCAGCTCACTCGAGAGGGAGACTGAAGCTTTCTTT. This codes for CASSLERETEAFF.

A single count supports this clone. This chain connects TRBV3-1 (or the pseudogene TRBV3-2) to TRBJ2-7; 8 bases are a match to TRBD2. The CDR3 loop spans 15 amino acids. V lost 5 bases to trimming and J lost 2 bases; unmatched junction nucleotides: 8. Germline V CDR1 and CDR2: LGHDT, YNNKEL (reference sequence). The chain's CDR3 is CASSNGGGIPYEQYF. CDR3 bases: TGTGCCAGCAGCAACGGGGGGGGAATCCCCTACGAGCAGTACTTC.

V is TRBV30 and J is TRBJ1-2; 7 nucleotides match TRBD1. This CDR3 has 14 residues. V shed 2 bases, J shed 4 bases, and the junction held 7 bases outside the gene matches. The germline gives CDR1 GTSNPN, CDR2 SVGIG (reference sequence). The CDR3 DNA sequence: TGTGCCTGGAGTAAAGGAGGGGGCGGCTATGGCTACACCTTC. Translated: CAWSKGGGGYGYTF. The full variable domain, in which reference TRBV30 and TRBJ1-2 provide the parts outside the CDR3, is SQTIHQWPATLVQPVGSPLSLECTVEGTSNPNLYWYRQAAGRGLQLLFYSVGIGQISSEVPQNLSASRPQDRQFILSSKKLLLSDSGFYLCAWSKGGGGYGYTFGSGTRLTVV.

The chain has TRBV28 and TRBJ2-2; no clear D. The germline V gene has CDR1 MDHEN and CDR2 SYDVKM. The germline V and J ends were trimmed by 6 bases and 1 base, with 9 bases remaining between them. CDR3 length: 14 residues. The CDR3 sequence: CASRAPRNTGELFF. In nucleotides, the CDR3 is TGTGCCAGCAGAGCACCAAGGAACACCGGGGAGCTGTTTTTT.

The V call is TRBV7-3, the J call TRBJ1-1, with 8 bases matching TRBD1. Germline V gives CDR1 SGHTA, CDR2 FQGTGA. The CDR3 length is 14 residues. Unmatched junction bases numbered 6, after V lost 5 bases and J lost 4 bases. Here the CDR3 DNA reads TGTGCCAGCAGCCCATCGGACAGGGTCACTGAAGCTTTCTTT. Its translation is CASSPSDRVTEAFF.

Turning to this clone: At one end, the junction sequence differs from germline, possibly due to a read error. V gene TRBV7-7 combines with J gene TRBJ1-4; D perhaps matches TRBD1 (6 bases). The CDR3 loop spans 16 amino acids. CDR1 and CDR2 from the germline V gene are SSHAT and FNYEAQ (reference sequence). DNA for the CDR3: TGTGCTAGCAGCTTAAGTCCAGGGGTCCAAAATGAAAAACTGTTTTTT. Its translation is CASSLSPGVQNEKLFF.

The gene calls are TRBV6-5 and TRBJ1-1; D gene unclear. CDR3 size: 14 residues. Trimming shortened V by 6 bases and J by 2 bases, and 13 bases separated the two germline ends. In germline, CDR1 is MNHEY, CDR2 SVGAGI. For the CDR3, the DNA is TGTGCCAGCAGAATGGCCGAGGCTAACACTGAAGCTTTCTTT. Translated, it gives CASRMAEANTEAFF.